Below, 31 T cell receptor beta chains from the same sample are listed, as sequenced in a study of blood T cell repertoires in COVID-19. This table comes from immunoSEQ multiplex PCR, and its TCRdb copy is limited to in-frame clones, with some not included. Seen here are about 290,000 clones, approximately 89% observed once, and the top ten hold approximately 10%. The sequenced sample consisted of peripheral blood. The source of these receptors is a woman in her twenties or thirties with COVID-19, enrolled during active disease.

This clone was counted once. V usage is TRBV5-1 and J usage is TRBJ1-1; 10 nucleotides line up with TRBD1. J was trimmed by 1 base and V by 4 bases; bases with no gene match: 1. Germline-derived CDR1 and CDR2 are SGHRS and YFSETQ. The length of the CDR3 is 14 residues. CDR3 in amino acids: CASSDRGPNTEAFF. Written as DNA, the CDR3 is TGCGCCAGCAGCGACAGGGGGCCGAACACTGAAGCTTTCTTT.

Only a few counts were recorded for this clone. V usage is TRBV6-5 and J usage is TRBJ2-3; 7 positions match TRBD2. Germline lookup yields CDR1 MNHEY and CDR2 SVGAGI. This CDR3 has 15 residues. V lost 2 bases and J lost 5; bases outside the gene matches: 7. The CDR3 coding sequence is TGTGCCAGCAGTTACGGCGGGAGCGTAGGAGATACGCAGTATTTT. This translates into CASSYGGSVGDTQYF.

V usage is TRBV25-1 and J usage is TRBJ1-6; tentative D call: TRBD1 (6 bases). Trimming pared 4 bases from V and 15 bases from J, leaving 25 bases between. CDR3 length: 16 amino acids. CDR1 and CDR2 from the germline V gene are MGHDK and SYGVNS. This CDR3 reads CASSVNLGHATSDLHF. In DNA, the CDR3 is TGTGCCAGCAGTGTGAACCTGGGACACGCAACATCAGACCTCCACTTT.

The chain joins TRBV4-1 to TRBJ1-2; TRBD1 aligns across 8 bases. Germline trimming cut 1 base from V and 3 bases from J; bases unmatched to any gene: 7. Germline V CDR1 and CDR2: MGHRA, YSYEKL. CDR3 length: 16 residues. The CDR3 here is CASSQGAGQGDYGYTF. Written as DNA, the CDR3 is TGCGCCAGCAGCCAAGGGGCTGGACAGGGTGACTATGGCTACACCTTC.

This chain joins TRBV5-6 and TRBJ1-2; D perhaps matches TRBD1 (6 bases). Germline V gene data show CDR1 as SGHDT and CDR2 as YYEEEE. V lost 0 bases and J lost 3, with 12 bases in between. The CDR3 runs to 15 residues. The CDR3 sequence: CASSLDPPGDYGYTF. In DNA form, the CDR3 reads TGTGCCAGCAGCTTGGATCCCCCAGGGGACTATGGCTACACCTTC.

The gene calls are TRBV19 and TRBJ2-1; 8 bases line up with TRBD2. The CDR3 has 14 amino acids. V shed 5 bases and J 8 bases; nucleotides not matched to a gene: 8. Germline V lookup: CDR1 LNHDA, CDR2 SQIVND (reference sequence). CDR3 in amino acids: CASSVGLAGDEQFF. CDR3 nucleotides: TGTGCCAGTAGTGTAGGACTAGCCGGCGATGAGCAGTTCTTC.

The V call is TRBV18, the J call TRBJ2-2; 8 nucleotides line up with TRBD1. This CDR3 is 16 amino acids long. J was trimmed by 4 bases and V by 3 bases; bases with no gene match: 7. Germline V lookup: CDR1 KGHSH, CDR2 LQKENI. The CDR3 DNA follows: TGTGCCAGCTCACCGCCGACAGGGGTTGTCACCGGGGAGCTGTTTTTT. Protein product: CASSPPTGVVTGELFF.

This chain joins TRBV2 and TRBJ1-5; TRBD1 aligns across 7 bases. Germline V CDR1 and CDR2: SNHLY, FYNNEI. The CDR3 covers 13 residues. V was pared by 6 bases and J by 4 bases, with 3 bases of the junction left unmatched. This CDR3 reads CASRATGNQPQHF. CDR3 coding DNA: TGTGCCAGCAGGGCGACAGGGAATCAGCCCCAGCATTTT.

The chain combines TRBV27 with TRBJ2-4; possibly TRBD2 for D (5 bases). This CDR3 spans 12 amino acids. V was trimmed by 7 bases and J by 7 bases, leaving 11 bases between them. Germline V gene data show CDR1 as MNHEY and CDR2 as SMNVEV (reference sequence). CDR3 coding DNA: TGTGCCAGCAAGGCGGGCGGGAACATTCAGTACTTC. Translated: CASKAGGNIQYF.

The chain employs TRBV5-1 and TRBJ1-1, with TRBD1 identical over 12 bases. The CDR3 contains 16 residues. V shed 3 bases and J 2 bases; nucleotides not matched to a gene: 5. Per the germline V gene, CDR1 is SGHRS and CDR2 is YFSETQ. CDR3 nucleotides: TGCGCCAGCAGCTGGGGGACAGGGGGCACAAACACTGAAGCTTTCTTT. Its translation: CASSWGTGGTNTEAFF.

The chain uses TRBV29-1 and TRBJ2-7, with 9 bases identical to TRBD2. CDR3 size: 12 residues. V shed 7 bases, J shed 3 bases, and the junction held 4 bases outside the gene matches. Germline assignment: CDR1 SQVTM and CDR2 ANQGSEA. CDR3 in amino acids: CSGGRDSYEQYF. In DNA form, the CDR3 reads TGCAGCGGCGGGAGGGACAGCTACGAGCAGTACTTC.

V is TRBV7-8 and J is TRBJ1-6, with D tentatively TRBD1 (5 bases). The CDR3 is made up of 15 amino acids. The V gene's germline CDR1 is SGHVS and CDR2 FQNEAQ. V lost 5 bases, J lost 9 bases, and 17 bases lay in between. Here the CDR3 DNA reads TGTGCCAGCAGCAAGAGTACAGGATTTGCTTCACCCCTCCACTTT. This encodes CASSKSTGFASPLHF.

The chain is built from TRBV6-2 or TRBV6-3 and TRBJ2-7, with 12 bases identical to TRBD1. The germline V gene encodes CDR1 MNHEY and CDR2 SVGEGT. V lost 2 bases, J lost 2 bases, and 13 bases stayed unmatched. This CDR3 comprises 19 residues. The CDR3 bases are TGTGCCAGCAGTTACGGGACAGGGGGCGGATGGGGCGTACCCTACGAGCAGTACTTC. Protein: CASSYGTGGGWGVPYEQYF.

The genes are TRBV28 and TRBJ1-3; D is perhaps TRBD1 (6 bases). V lost 6 bases and J lost 0, with 9 bases in between. This CDR3 contains 14 residues. The germline gives CDR1 MDHEN, CDR2 SYDVKM. CDR3 sequence (DNA): TGTGCCAGCAGACAGGGTACCTCTGGAAACACCATATATTTT. The encoded protein is CASRQGTSGNTIYF.

The chain couples TRBV7-6 to TRBJ1-2, with 9 bases matching TRBD1. Germline V lookup: CDR1 SGHVS, CDR2 FNYEAQ. CDR3 length: 15 amino acids. After removal of 4 bases from V and 8 bases from J, the junction contained 11 bases not matched to a gene. CDR3 DNA: TGTGCCAGCAGCTCAGGGACAGGGATGGTGGAAGGCTACACCTTC. It specifies CASSSGTGMVEGYTF.

The chain combines TRBV2 with TRBJ2-1; 7 bases line up with TRBD1. This CDR3 comprises 13 residues. The V gene's germline CDR1 is SNHLY and CDR2 FYNNEI. J was trimmed by 9 bases and V by 3 bases; bases with no gene match: 5. The CDR3 DNA reads as TGTGCCAGCAGTGAGGGGACAGTCCGTGAGCAGTTCTTC. It translates to CASSEGTVREQFF. Full variable domain (missing parts from reference TRBV2 and TRBJ2-1): EPEVTQTPSHQVTQMGQEVILRCVPISNHLYFYWYRQILGQKVEFLVSFYNNEISEKSEIFDDQFSVERPDGSNFTLKIRSTKLEDSAMYFCASSEGTVREQFFGPGTRLTVL.

This clone has more than one count but fewer than ten. The gene calls are TRBV2 and TRBJ1-2, with D perhaps TRBD1 (5 bases). Trimming removed 6 bases from V and 7 bases from J, with 15 bases in between. This CDR3 is 13 amino acids long. From germline, CDR1 is SNHLY and CDR2 FYNNEI. The DNA for the CDR3 is TGTGCCAGCAGCGTCCAGGGTCATGGTGGCTACACCTTC. Translated, it gives CASSVQGHGGYTF.

The V call is TRBV29-1, the J call TRBJ2-5; 8 bases line up with TRBD1. Germline CDR1 reads SQVTM; CDR2 reads ANQGSEA. The CDR3 length is 14 residues. Unmatched junction bases numbered 7, after V lost 6 bases and J lost 1 base. CDR3 sequence reads: CSVAAGTGQETQYF. CDR3 coding DNA: TGCAGCGTGGCCGCCGGGACAGGCCAAGAGACCCAGTACTTC. Supplemented by reference TRBV29-1 and TRBJ2-5, the full variable domain reads SAVISQKPSRDICQRGTSLTIQCQVDSQVTMMFWYRQQPGQSLTLIATANQGSEATYESGFVIDKFPISRPNLTFSTLTVSNMSPEDSSIYLCSVAAGTGQETQYFGPGTRLLVL.

The V gene is TRBV3-1 (or the pseudogene TRBV3-2), the J gene TRBJ2-5; 7 positions match TRBD1. Germline CDR1 and CDR2: LGHDT and YNNKEL (reference sequence). The CDR3 covers 17 residues. V shed 6 bases and J 5 bases; nucleotides not matched to a gene: 18. CDR3 sequence (DNA): TGTGCCAGCAGACCCAGACAGGGACAAGCCCAAGGTGAGACCCAGTACTTC. Translated: CASRPRQGQAQGETQYF.

The V gene is TRBV3-1 (or the pseudogene TRBV3-2), the J gene TRBJ2-3; tentative D call: TRBD2 (5 bases). CDR3 size: 16 residues. Per germline, CDR1 LGHDT and CDR2 YNNKEL (reference sequence). V was pared by 1 base and J by 4 bases, with 15 bases between. The CDR3 DNA is TGTGCCAGCAGCCAAGTTTTGAGGGAAAATGCAGATACGCAGTATTTT. Its translation: CASSQVLRENADTQYF.

This sequence joins TRBV3-1 (or the pseudogene TRBV3-2) and TRBJ2-7, with 14 bases aligning to TRBD2. The CDR3 spans 15 residues. V was clipped by 2 bases and J by 5 bases; unmatched bases: 2. Germline assignment: CDR1 LGHDT and CDR2 YNNKEL (reference sequence). The CDR3 reads CASSQRTSGGNEQYF. In DNA form, the CDR3 reads TGTGCCAGCAGCCAAAGGACTAGCGGGGGGAACGAGCAGTACTTC.

This chain links TRBV5-6 with TRBJ2-7; possibly TRBD1 for D (6 bases). Trimming left V 3 bases short and J 6 bases short, with 19 bases between. Germline-derived CDR1 and CDR2 are SGHDT and YYEEEE. The CDR3 is 15 amino acids. This CDR3 reads CASSSTGTLSREQYF. CDR3 nucleotides: TGTGCCAGCAGCTCTACAGGGACCCTTTCTCGCGAGCAGTACTTC.

The rearrangement uses TRBV11-3 and TRBJ2-2; 8 positions match TRBD1. The CDR3 is 15 amino acids. Germline-derived CDR1 and CDR2 are SGHNT and YENEEA. V lost 5 bases to trimming and J lost 7 bases; unmatched junction nucleotides: 9. The CDR3 DNA sequence: TGTGCCAGCAGCCCGTGGACAGGGACGGGCGGGGAGCTGTTTTTT. Protein: CASSPWTGTGGELFF.

This chain links TRBV5-5 with TRBJ1-6, with D possibly TRBD1 on 6 matching bases. The CDR3 covers 16 residues. Trimming shortened V by 0 bases and J by 5 bases, and 12 bases separated the two germline ends. The germline gives CDR1 SGHKS, CDR2 YYEKEE (reference sequence). CDR3 protein: CASSLGVQGNNSPLHF. In DNA, the CDR3 is TGTGCCAGCAGCTTGGGAGTCCAGGGGAATAATTCACCCCTCCACTTT.

The chain combines TRBV11-2 with TRBJ2-1, with 7 bases fitting TRBD1. The CDR3 length is 13 residues. The V segment lost 6 bases and the J segment 5 bases; nucleotides outside the gene matches: 4. The germline V gene encodes CDR1 SGHAT and CDR2 FQNNGV. The CDR3 coding sequence is TGTGCCAGCAGTCGGGGACAGCACAATGAGCAGTTCTTC. Residues: CASSRGQHNEQFF.

This clone was detected once. J is TRBJ1-2 and V is TRBV5-1, with D tentatively TRBD1 (6 bases). Germline-derived CDR1 and CDR2 are SGHRS and YFSETQ. V was trimmed by 0 bases and J by 7 bases, leaving 22 bases between them. The CDR3 length is 17 residues. CDR3 in amino acids: CASSLARGEDKSIGYTF. In DNA, the CDR3 is TGCGCCAGCAGCTTGGCCAGGGGTGAGGATAAATCGATTGGCTACACCTTC.

This clone has only a few counts. The rearrangement links TRBV19 to TRBJ1-2, with 9 bases lining up with TRBD1. CDR3 length: 13 amino acids. Trimming took 5 bases from V and 6 from J; bases not matched to a gene: 4. CDR1 and CDR2 from the germline V gene are LNHDA and SQIVND (reference sequence). The DNA of the CDR3 is TGTGCCAGTAGTCTCGGGACAGGGAATGGCTACACCTTC. Its translation is CASSLGTGNGYTF.

The CDR3 coding sequence is TGCGCCAGCAGCTTGGCCCCGACCTCGACAGGGTTAAACTATGGCTACACCTTC. As protein: CASSLAPTSTGLNYGYTF. This rearrangement joins TRBV5-1 to TRBJ1-2; TRBD1 agrees at 7 bases. The CDR3 runs 18 residues. CDR1 SGHRS and CDR2 YFSETQ come from the germline V gene. The ends lost 0 bases at V and 2 bases at J; junction bases unmatched: 13.

V usage is TRBV24-1 and J usage is TRBJ2-1; possible D gene TRBD2, 6 bases. V was trimmed by 10 bases and J by 5 bases, leaving 14 bases between them. The CDR3 totals 13 residues. Per germline, CDR1 KGHDR and CDR2 SFDVKD. CDR3 nucleotides: TGTGCCACTCGCGGGACTGCCAACAATGAGCAGTTCTTC. The encoded protein is CATRGTANNEQFF.

This clone is a singleton in its sample. V is TRBV10-3 and J is TRBJ2-7, with D tentatively TRBD1 (5 bases). CDR1 is ENHRY and CDR2 is SYGVKD in the germline V gene. This CDR3 is built from 13 residues. The ends were cut back, 6 bases at V and 3 bases at J, with 12 bases in the middle. CDR3 in amino acids: CAISLDRDYEQYF. In nucleotides, the CDR3 is TGTGCCATCAGCCTCGACAGAGACTACGAGCAGTACTTC.

V gene TRBV21-1 combines with J gene TRBJ2-1; TRBD2 is taken as the D call from the table, unchecked against the DNA. TRBV21-1 is classified as a pseudogene. This CDR3 spans 17 amino acids. In nucleotides, the CDR3 is TGTGCCAGCAGCAAAGCGCTTTCAGGGCCCGGGGGCAATGAGCAGTTCTTC. Translating it yields CASSKALSGPGGNEQFF.